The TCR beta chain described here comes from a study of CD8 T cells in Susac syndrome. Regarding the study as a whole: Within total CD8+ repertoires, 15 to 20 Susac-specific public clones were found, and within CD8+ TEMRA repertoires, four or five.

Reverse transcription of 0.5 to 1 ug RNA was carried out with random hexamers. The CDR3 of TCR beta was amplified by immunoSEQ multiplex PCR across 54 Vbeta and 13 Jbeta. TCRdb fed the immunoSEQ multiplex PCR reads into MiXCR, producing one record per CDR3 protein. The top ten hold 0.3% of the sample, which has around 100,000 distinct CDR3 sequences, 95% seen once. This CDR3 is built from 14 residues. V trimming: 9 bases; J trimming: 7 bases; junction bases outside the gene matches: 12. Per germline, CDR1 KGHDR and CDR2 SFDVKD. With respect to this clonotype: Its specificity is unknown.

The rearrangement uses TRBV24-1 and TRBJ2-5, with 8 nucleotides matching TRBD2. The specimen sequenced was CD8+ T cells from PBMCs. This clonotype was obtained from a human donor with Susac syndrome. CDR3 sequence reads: CATSESGGPATQYF. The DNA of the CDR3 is TGTGCCACCTCGGAATCGGGGGGGCCGGCGACCCAGTACTTC.